This TCR beta chain came from a study of shared clonotypes between healthy human individuals. The junction had 4 bases not matched to a gene; V was cut back by 4 bases and J by 1 base. The CDR3 has 16 residues. Germline CDR1 is LGHNA and CDR2 is YSLEER. Profiled with immunoSEQ multiplex PCR; TCRdb holds only in-frame clones, not every one. The sample records 2 million to 2.5 million clones, 80% to 95% being singletons. The specimen was naive CD4+ T cells from PBMCs. As to subset: CD45RA+ positively selected. The receptor was isolated from a man younger than 30 in good health. Some clones in this sample may be carry-over from other donors' samples. The chain employs TRBV4-3 and TRBJ2-2, with 9 positions matching TRBD2. As DNA, the CDR3 is TGCGCCAGCAGCCGCGGACTAGCGCTGAACACCGGGGAGCTGTTTTTT. Its translation is CASSRGLALNTGELFF.